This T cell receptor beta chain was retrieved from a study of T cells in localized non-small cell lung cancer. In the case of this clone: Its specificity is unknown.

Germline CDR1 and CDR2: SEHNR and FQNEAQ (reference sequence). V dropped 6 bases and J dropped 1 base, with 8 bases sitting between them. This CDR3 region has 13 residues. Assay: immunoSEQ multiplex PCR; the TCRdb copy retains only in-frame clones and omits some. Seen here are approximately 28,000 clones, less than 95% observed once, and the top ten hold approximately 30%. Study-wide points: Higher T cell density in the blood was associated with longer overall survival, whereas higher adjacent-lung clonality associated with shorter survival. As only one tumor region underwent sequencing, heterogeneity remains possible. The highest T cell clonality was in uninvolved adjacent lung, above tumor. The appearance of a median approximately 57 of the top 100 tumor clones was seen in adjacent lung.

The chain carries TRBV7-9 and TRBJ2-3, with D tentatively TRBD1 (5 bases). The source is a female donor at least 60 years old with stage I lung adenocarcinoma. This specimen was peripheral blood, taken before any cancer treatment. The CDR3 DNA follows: TGTGCCAGCAGGGACACCGGCACAGATACGCAGTATTTT. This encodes CASRDTGTDTQYF.